The following is a TCR beta chain sequence with its context. Its recognized antigen is unknown. No much larger clonotype is one base removed from it; base qualities were not supplied. The data were taken from a study of T cell responses to AZD1222 COVID-19 vaccine (dated by TCRdb to the early 2020s). Broadly, across the study: TCR sequencing covered roughly 230 trial participants: 207 given two doses of AZD1222 and 26 given two doses of MenACWY control vaccine. Enrollment into the trials was organized by age into subgroups of 18-55, 56-69 and 70-plus years, and those subgroups contained roughly 150, 30 and 60 TCR-sequenced participants, respectively. The full study reports these points: Conclusions about previously exposed vaccinees are limited, since just 5 or 6 AZD1222 recipients were seropositive for SARS-CoV-2 at baseline. Nearly half of unique spike-specific TCRs reportedly recognized epitopes outside regions mutated in the B.1.351 and B.1.1.7 variants. The vaccine-associated CD4 TCRs covered the entire spike protein, and the dominant responses fell in regions 160-218 and 743-854. Because no samples from the day 14 peak response were available, repertoires could be characterized only after the peak T cell response. Spike-specific TCR breadth and depth rose significantly after two AZD1222 doses compared with day 0 and with MenACWY recipients. In the small 56-69-year group, the increase in depth fell short of significance, most likely because of low power. Participants were mostly white British, with more females than males. The authors suggested clonal diversity may have been underestimated.

In light of the paper, this sample's time point label describes: baseline before first vaccination. Explained via the paper, the treatment or condition label denotes: meningococcal conjugate vaccine given as trial control. Vaccinee samples came from UK trials COV001 and COV002, including a single-blind randomized controlled phase 2/3 trial of AZD1222 (ChAdOx1 nCoV-19) in healthy adults. For TCRbeta chain sequencing, PBMC samples were collected from trial participants at day 0 and at day 28 after the second dose. The CDR3 regions of human TCRbeta chains were analyzed by immunosequencing. In the paper's pipeline: Repertoire TCRs were matched against a reference library of SARS-CoV-2-specific TCRs generated with the MIRA antigen-specificity platform. Breadth was defined as the fraction of unique TCRs that were SARS-CoV-2-associated. Depth was defined as the fraction of total T cells that were SARS-CoV-2-associated. Using the MIRA data, every spike-specific TCR was mapped to the spike region that the TCR reacted to and assigned to either a CD4 or a CD8 class. Log10-transformed breadth and depth values were compared by one-way ANOVA with Sidak's multiple comparisons tests. In its TCRdb copy, this immuneACCESS table keeps in-frame sequences only and misses some clones. Where compared with another copy, unresolved V genes explain less than half of these, and the others have no known cause. The DNA was the basis for D and trimming; V, J and clone size are from that table. The sample table contains about 140,000 clones; only one count was recorded for 85% to 95% of them. More than 0.7% of the sample comes from the top ten.

Sequences were derived from peripheral blood, sampled on day 0 of MenACWY control vaccination. The TCR sequence derives from an adult in good health.

This receptor carries the CDR3 CASSRQPTNEKLFF. The DNA reads TGCGCCAGCAGTCGACAGCCAACTAATGAAAAACTGTTTTTT. The V gene is TRBV5-1 and the J gene is TRBJ1-4; 5 matching bases give a weak D call of TRBD1. Via the germline V gene, CDR1 is SGHRS and CDR2 YFSETQ. V and J lose 5 bases and 0 bases, and a span of 8 bases separates them. The CDR3 has 14 amino acids, counting the end cysteine and phenylalanine. Here the CDR3 DNA is all that survives: 42 bases in frame from base 1.